The T cell receptor (beta chain) described here comes from a study of CD8 T cells in ankylosing spondylitis. Overall study results and limits: Several of the motif variants were reported before in synovial fluid and blood from reactive arthritis. Disease-linked clones reportedly concentrated significantly in matched ankylosing spondylitis synovial fluid.

This CDR3 comprises 14 residues. Trimming stripped 0 bases from V and 2 bases from J, with 8 bases between. CDR1 and CDR2 (germline): SGHRS, YFSETQ. Quantitative 5'-RACE with molecular barcodes generated TCR beta libraries. MiXCR, applied by TCRdb to the 5' RACE reads, yields one record per CDR3 protein. The sample lists about 240,000 distinct CDR3 sequences, around a tenth occurring once. This clonotype showed up many times. Its antigen is unidentified. The V call is TRBV5-1, the J call TRBJ1-1, with a weak D call TRBD1 (6 bases). The sample consisted of blood, either unsorted or a sorted T cell fraction (not recorded which). The sequence was collected from a male donor with ankylosing spondylitis or in good health (not recorded which). In nucleotides, the CDR3 is TGCGCCAGCAGCTTGGGGACAGTTAACACTGAAGCTTTCTTT. Translated, it gives CASSLGTVNTEAFF. The full variable domain, in which reference TRBV5-1 and TRBJ1-1 provide the parts outside the CDR3, is KAGVTQTPRYLIKTRGQQVTLSCSPISGHRSVSWYQQTPGQGLQFLFEYFSETQRNKGNFPGRFSGRQFSNSRSEMNVSTLELGDSALYLCASSLGTVNTEAFFGQGTRLTVV.